Listed here is a single TCR beta chain. As yet, its antigen is unknown. Different DNA sequences within this sample yield the same CDR3. The data were obtained in a study of cytomegalovirus exposure and HLA in healthy donors. Study-level background: There were approximately 80 million unique TCRs (from HLA-typed donors) in an early data release. Study-wide results and caveats: Cytomegalovirus-associated status was assigned to 150 or so TCR beta chains. When a later analysis was performed, an Asian-associated ancestry cluster reportedly had fewer N-insertions than the approximately 680-donor mean. CMV antigen specificity was confirmed in vitro for a few CMV-associated chains.

There are 14 residues in the CDR3. The ends lost 2 bases at V and 4 bases at J; junction bases unmatched: 4. Per germline, CDR1 MDHEN and CDR2 SYDVKM. The primer mix had 60 Vbeta and 13 Jbeta primers. Some clones are missing from TCRdb's copy, which holds only in-frame ones; the method was immunoSEQ multiplex PCR. The repertoire holds 250,000 to 350,000 clones, with 75% to 90% as singletons. Material for sequencing was PBMCs. J is TRBJ1-2 and V is TRBV28; 7 bases line up with TRBD1. This sequence originates from a middle-aged man in good health and CMV-seropositive. CDR3 residues: CASSLIGGGYGYTF. In nucleotides, the CDR3 is TGTGCCAGCAGTTTAATAGGGGGCGGCTATGGCTACACCTTC.